This T cell receptor beta chain stems from a study of vaccination effects on CD4 cells after COVID-19. On the study more broadly: Convalescent patients (n = two) were sampled 16 days and one week prevaccination. Broader study findings: After vaccination, spike-reactive clones in convalescents were mostly new vaccine-induced clones.

Libraries were prepared by immunoSEQ multiplex PCR; TCRdb keeps only in-frame clonotypes and omits some of them. Among tens of thousands of clones listed, approximately 78% were seen once. The culture ran for nine to ten days, and then CD4+ T cells were isolated. Half-medium changes using IL-2 medium occurred on days 3 and 7. This clone was seen only once. The antigen remains undetermined. Germline V lookup: CDR1 MNHEY, CDR2 SVGAGI. Trimming pared 8 bases from V and 0 bases from J, leaving 10 bases between. This CDR3 is built from 13 residues. The genes are TRBV6-5 and TRBJ2-5; possible D gene TRBD1, 6 bases. This TCR came from a human donor who had a prior SARS-CoV-2 infection. The source was CD4+ T cells from PBMCs cultured without peptide, collected before COVID-19 vaccination. The CDR3, as DNA: TGTGCCAGCCGGACAGAGTACCAAGAGACCCAGTACTTC. Encoded protein: CASRTEYQETQYF.